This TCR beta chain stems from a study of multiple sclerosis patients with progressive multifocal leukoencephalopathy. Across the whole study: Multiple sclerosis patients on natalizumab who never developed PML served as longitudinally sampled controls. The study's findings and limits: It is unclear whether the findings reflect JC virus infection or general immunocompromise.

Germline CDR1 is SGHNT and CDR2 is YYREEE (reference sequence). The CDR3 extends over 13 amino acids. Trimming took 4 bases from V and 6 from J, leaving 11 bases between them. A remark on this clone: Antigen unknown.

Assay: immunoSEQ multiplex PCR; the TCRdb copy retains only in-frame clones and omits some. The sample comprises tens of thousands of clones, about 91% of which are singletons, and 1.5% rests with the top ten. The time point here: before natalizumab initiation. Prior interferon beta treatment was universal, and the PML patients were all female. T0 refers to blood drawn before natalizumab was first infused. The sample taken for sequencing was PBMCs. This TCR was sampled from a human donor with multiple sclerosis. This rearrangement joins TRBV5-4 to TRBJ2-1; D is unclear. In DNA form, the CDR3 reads TGTGCCAGCAGCAGGGTCGTCCCCAATGAGCAGTTCTTC. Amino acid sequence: CASSRVVPNEQFF. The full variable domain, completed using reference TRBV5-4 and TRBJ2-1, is ETGVTQSPTHLIKTRGQQVTLRCSSQSGHNTVSWYQQALGQGPQFIFQYYREEENGRGNFPPRFSGLQFPNYSSELNVNALELDDSALYLCASSRVVPNEQFFGPGTRLTVL.